Sequencing of this T cell receptor (beta chain) was carried out in a study of vaccination effects on CD4 cells after COVID-19. Study in general: Post-vaccine specimens were collected at a median of 72 days following the second dose.

Comment on this clone: What it binds is unknown.

Antigen-specific CD4+ T cells were first expanded with viral peptide pools by the ViraFEST assay and only then sequenced. Culture proceeded for 10 days, and CD4+ T cells were then isolated. Either the BNT162b2 or mRNA-1273 vaccine was given to participants in two doses. According to the study, vaccine recipients showed no prior SARS-CoV-2 infection and negative nucleocapsid antibodies. Fresh IL-2-containing medium replaced half the medium on days 3 and 7. Here immunoSEQ multiplex PCR was the method, and the copy in TCRdb shows in-frame clones only, minus some. The table has around 67,000 clones, over 70% seen once; the top ten hold 1.2%. Notes on the study in general: Early post-infection timepoints were absent, and convalescent patients were few.

The sequenced sample was CD4+ T cells from PBMCs cultured with HCoV-229E spike peptides, obtained after COVID-19 vaccination. The TCR was taken from a human donor who received a COVID-19 vaccine.

The CDR3 nucleotides read TGTGCCACCAGTGAACCGGGTTCCTACAATGAGCAGTTCTTC. This translates into CATSEPGSYNEQFF. This rearrangement joins TRBV24-1 to TRBJ2-1; D is undetermined. The V end was cut by 4 bases, the J end by 1 base, with 7 bases between. The CDR3 is made up of 14 amino acids. Germline CDR1 and CDR2: KGHDR and SFDVKD.